Shown below are 28 T cell receptor beta chains from a single sample sequenced in a study of blood T cells in healthy people across ages. Next came a second PCR, run for about 6 to 12 cycles, which used a sample-barcoded 5' primer along with a J-beta primer mix. TCRdb re-derived calls from the 5' RACE reads in MiXCR, one entry per CDR3 protein. This sample has 850,000 to 1,300,000 distinct CDR3 sequences, with 45% found just once. The sample consisted of blood. These receptors were collected from a woman aged 60-70 years in good health.

The J gene is TRBJ2-7, the V gene TRBV7-2; D is ambiguous. Trimming stripped 1 base from V and 5 bases from J, with 6 bases between. This CDR3 has 12 residues. Germline V CDR1 and CDR2: SGHTA, FQGNSA. The CDR3 DNA is TGTGCCAGCAGCTTAGTGGACGACGAGCAGTACTTC. It translates to CASSLVDDEQYF.

The chain employs TRBV24-1 and TRBJ2-5; 14 bases agree with TRBD2. CDR3 length equals 17 residues. Trimming at V came to 3 bases and at J to 11 bases, leaving 13 bases not matched to a gene. Germline V lookup: CDR1 KGHDR, CDR2 SFDVKD. The CDR3 loop reads CATSDLPGLAGDGEQYF. CDR3 nucleotide sequence: TGTGCCACCAGTGATCTTCCGGGACTAGCGGGAGACGGTGAGCAGTACTTC.

The CDR3 reads CSARGESGSYEQYF. DNA of the CDR3: TGCAGTGCTAGAGGGGAAAGCGGGAGTTACGAGCAGTACTTC. J is TRBJ2-5 and V is TRBV20-1, with 8 bases aligning to TRBD2. The J call is doubtful: the DNA matches TRBJ2-7 better. From germline, CDR1 is DFQATT and CDR2 SNEGSKA (reference sequence). The CDR3 consists of 14 residues.

The V and J genes are TRBV29-1 and TRBJ2-1; 8 bases line up with TRBD2. The CDR3 loop spans 14 amino acids. The V gene end was trimmed by 2 bases and the J gene end by 4 bases; junction bases not matched to a gene: 4. Germline V gene sequence: CDR1 SQVTM, CDR2 ANQGSEA. Written as DNA, the CDR3 is TGCAGCGTTGAAAGCCTAGCGGGTTACAATGAGCAGTTCTTC. It encodes CSVESLAGYNEQFF.

This clonotype was counted a few times. The chain recombines TRBV12-3 or TRBV12-4 with TRBJ2-7; the match to TRBD1 covers 7 bases. The length of the CDR3 is 15 residues. V was pared by 5 bases and J by 3 bases, with 10 bases of the junction left unmatched. CDR3 bases: TGTGCCAGCAGTCAAGGTCCGGGACAGCTCTACGAGCAGTACTTC. Its protein is CASSQGPGQLYEQYF.

The CDR3 sequence: CASSRDPSSVEQYF. In DNA form, the CDR3 reads TGTGCCAGCAGCCGGGACCCGTCTTCGGTCGAGCAGTACTTC. The chain couples TRBV7-6 to TRBJ2-5; the D gene could be TRBD1 or TRBD2 (5 bases each). Gene TRBJ2-7 matches the end of the DNA better, so the J call may be wrong. From germline, CDR1 is SGHVS and CDR2 FNYEAQ. The CDR3 sequence is 14 residues long.

The chain is built from TRBV6-5 and TRBJ2-1; 11 bases map to TRBD2. V was pared by 5 bases and J by 7 bases, with 7 bases of the junction left unmatched. The CDR3 is 15 amino acids. CDR1 MNHEY and CDR2 SVGAGI come from the germline V gene. CDR3 sequence: CASSLTSGTQNEQFF. For the CDR3, the DNA is TGTGCCAGCAGTCTGACTAGCGGGACGCAGAATGAGCAGTTCTTC.

Only a few counts were recorded for this clonotype. This chain joins TRBV4-1 and TRBJ2-2; 12 bases are a match to TRBD2. The germline gives CDR1 MGHRA, CDR2 YSYEKL. The CDR3 covers 18 residues. The trim removed 1 base at V and 5 bases at J, leaving 8 bases unmatched. In DNA form, the CDR3 reads TGCGCCAGCAGCCAAGCCCCATCACTAGCGGGAGGTACCGGGGAGCTGTTTTTT. The encoded protein is CASSQAPSLAGGTGELFF.

The V and J genes are TRBV28 and TRBJ2-5, with 9 bases matching TRBD1. The CDR3 is 14 amino acids. CDR1 MDHEN and CDR2 SYDVKM come from the germline V gene. V shed 5 bases, J shed 4 bases, and the junction held 5 bases outside the gene matches. The CDR3 loop is CASSGTGSLETQYF. CDR3 sequence (DNA): TGTGCCAGCAGTGGGACAGGGAGCCTAGAGACCCAGTACTTC.

This clonotype was observed a few times. The chain couples TRBV12-3 or TRBV12-4 to TRBJ2-1; a possible D gene is TRBD2 (6 bases). The CDR3 length is 12 residues. V lost 7 bases, J lost 8 bases, and 12 bases lay in between. The CDR3 sequence: CASKNGGHEQFF. The CDR3 DNA follows: TGTGCCAGCAAGAACGGGGGACATGAGCAGTTCTTC.

This chain connects TRBV7-9 to TRBJ1-4; no reliable D call. Trimming removed 1 base at V and 3 bases at J, with 12 bases between. The CDR3 loop spans 16 amino acids. Germline V gene lookup returns CDR1 SEHNR and CDR2 FQNEAQ (reference sequence). The CDR3, as DNA: TGTGCCAGCAGCTTAGGTGATCCAAGTGCTAATGAAAAACTGTTTTTT. It codes for CASSLGDPSANEKLFF.

The gene calls are TRBV5-1 and TRBJ2-1; D perhaps matches TRBD1 (5 bases). V lost 0 bases to trimming and J lost 4 bases, with 8 bases between them. Germline V gene data show CDR1 as SGHRS and CDR2 as YFSETQ. The CDR3 extends over 14 amino acids. CDR3 sequence (DNA): TGCGCCAGCAGCTTGGACAGGCCTTACAATGAGCAGTTCTTC. Its protein is CASSLDRPYNEQFF.

The chain couples TRBV7-9 to TRBJ2-1, with 11 bases matching TRBD2. The CDR3 is 13 amino acids. Trimming removed 5 bases from V and 9 bases from J; junction bases left unmatched: 3. Germline loops: CDR1 SEHNR, CDR2 FQNEAQ (reference sequence). The CDR3 DNA sequence: TGTGCCAGCAGCGTAGGACTAGCGGGTGAGCAGTTCTTC. It codes for CASSVGLAGEQFF.

This sequence joins TRBV5-1 and TRBJ2-1; 8 nucleotides match TRBD2. The V gene end was trimmed by 0 bases and the J gene end by 8 bases; junction bases not matched to a gene: 13. The CDR3 consists of 17 residues. Germline CDR1 reads SGHRS; CDR2 reads YFSETQ. CDR3 loop: CASSLGRSGTSLYEQFF. The CDR3, as DNA: TGCGCCAGCAGCTTGGGACGATCCGGGACTAGTTTGTATGAGCAGTTCTTC.

This clonotype was observed a few times. The rearrangement joins TRBV5-1 to TRBJ2-7; 7 nucleotides line up with TRBD2. The CDR3 has 15 residues. Germline V lookup: CDR1 SGHRS, CDR2 YFSETQ. The trim removed 2 bases at V and 4 bases at J, leaving 9 bases unmatched. The CDR3 bases are TGCGCCAGCAGCTTAAGCGGGACTACACTTTACGAGCAGTACTTC. Amino acids: CASSLSGTTLYEQYF.

The rearrangement uses TRBV27 and TRBJ1-1, with unresolved D. The CDR3 has 14 amino acids. Deletions cut 5 bases from V and 1 base from J, with 11 bases between. Germline loops: CDR1 MNHEY, CDR2 SMNVEV (reference sequence). The CDR3 region has the DNA TGTGCCAGCAGTCTGGATCGAAAGAACACTGAAGCTTTCTTT. Protein sequence: CASSLDRKNTEAFF.

The chain joins TRBV15 to TRBJ1-5; perhaps TRBD1 as D (6 bases). The CDR3 is 14 residues long. The germline V and J ends were trimmed by 9 bases and 4 bases, with 16 bases remaining between them. Germline lookup yields CDR1 LNHNV and CDR2 YYDKDF (reference sequence). The CDR3 here is CATGQGFWNQPQHF. For the CDR3, the DNA is TGTGCCACGGGCCAGGGGTTTTGGAATCAGCCCCAGCATTTT.

In this sample, this clonotype turned up many times. The chain combines TRBV29-1 with TRBJ2-7; TRBD1 matches at 10 bases. CDR3 length: 15 residues. V shed 1 base and J 5 bases; nucleotides not matched to a gene: 8. Germline V lookup: CDR1 SQVTM, CDR2 ANQGSEA. The CDR3 spells CSVEAVGTGDNEQYF. The CDR3, as DNA: TGCAGCGTTGAAGCCGTCGGGACAGGGGACAACGAGCAGTACTTC.

This clonotype was observed a handful of times. The rearrangement uses TRBV5-8 and TRBJ2-1; 7 bases map to TRBD1. Germline CDR1 SGHTS, CDR2 YDEGEE. V lost 6 bases and J lost 0; bases outside the gene matches: 6. This CDR3 spans 15 amino acids. The CDR3 DNA is TGTGCCAGCATGAGGGGGCTGAGCTCCTACAATGAGCAGTTCTTC. Its protein is CASMRGLSSYNEQFF.

V and J are TRBV6-5 and TRBJ2-5, with 8 positions matching TRBD2. This CDR3 spans 16 amino acids. The germline gives CDR1 MNHEY, CDR2 SVGAGI. Trimming removed 2 bases from V and 4 bases from J; junction bases left unmatched: 9. The CDR3: CASSYGAGGSGETQYF. For the CDR3, the DNA is TGTGCCAGCAGTTACGGCGCGGGGGGAAGCGGAGAGACCCAGTACTTC.

This clonotype was seen ten or more times. The gene calls are TRBV6-4 and TRBJ2-3; 8 nucleotides line up with TRBD2. With V trimmed by 2 bases and J by 5 bases, 3 bases remained unmatched. Per the germline V gene, CDR1 is MRHNA and CDR2 is SNTAGT. This CDR3 is built from 14 residues. DNA for the CDR3: TGTGCCAGCAGTGACGGGGGGACTAGAGATACGCAGTATTTT. It is translated as CASSDGGTRDTQYF.

The rearrangement links TRBV27 to TRBJ2-4; D tentatively reads TRBD1 or TRBD2 (7 bases each). Per germline, CDR1 MNHEY and CDR2 SMNVEV (reference sequence). Trimming took 6 bases from V and 6 from J, leaving 21 bases between them. The CDR3 covers 16 residues. Here the CDR3 reads CASSPGGDPRGNIQYF. CDR3 DNA sequence: TGTGCCAGCAGCCCAGGGGGGGACCCCCGAGGAAACATTCAGTACTTC.

The gene calls are TRBV20-1 and TRBJ2-3; 12 nucleotides line up with TRBD2. J gave up 5 bases and V 0 bases, and 9 bases lay outside the gene matches. Germline V CDR1 and CDR2: DFQATT, SNEGSKA (reference sequence). The CDR3 sequence is 17 residues long. In DNA, the CDR3 is TGCAGTGCTAGAGATTCCAGACTAGCGGGAGTTAAAGATACGCAGTATTTT. Its translation: CSARDSRLAGVKDTQYF.

The table lists this clonotype with a few counts. This chain joins TRBV5-1 and TRBJ2-7, with 12 bases fitting TRBD2. V gave up 4 bases and J gave up 2 bases; unmatched junction bases: 4. CDR1 SGHRS and CDR2 YFSETQ come from the germline V gene. The CDR3 length is 15 residues. CDR3 DNA sequence: TGCGCCAGCAGCCCTGCTAGCGGGAGGGCCTACGAGCAGTACTTC. Translation: CASSPASGRAYEQYF. Full variable domain (outside the CDR3, taken from reference TRBV5-1 and TRBJ2-7): KAGVTQTPRYLIKTRGQQVTLSCSPISGHRSVSWYQQTPGQGLQFLFEYFSETQRNKGNFPGRFSGRQFSNSRSEMNVSTLELGDSALYLCASSPASGRAYEQYFGPGTRLTVT.

A few counts support this clonotype. The genes are TRBV20-1 and TRBJ2-1; a weak D match, TRBD2 (6 bases). V was pared by 0 bases and J by 10 bases, with 16 bases between. Germline V gene data show CDR1 as DFQATT and CDR2 as SNEGSKA (reference sequence). The CDR3 runs 14 residues. The CDR3 is CSARDLKLAHEQFF. Written as DNA, the CDR3 is TGCAGTGCTAGAGACTTGAAACTAGCTCACGAGCAGTTCTTC.

The rearrangement uses TRBV6-1 and TRBJ2-7; perhaps TRBD1 as D (5 bases). V shed 8 bases and J shed 6 bases, with 20 bases lying between them. This CDR3 is built from 14 residues. The germline gives CDR1 MNHNS, CDR2 SASEGT. The CDR3 DNA is TGTGCCAGCCCGAAAGGGGCCTCACGGAGCGAGCAGTACTTC. It yields the protein CASPKGASRSEQYF.

This clonotype has ten or more counts. The chain uses TRBV29-1 and TRBJ2-1; no firm D call. V lost 4 bases and J 2 bases, leaving 9 bases between the germline ends. Looked up from germline, CDR1 is SQVTM and CDR2 is ANQGSEA. The CDR3 has 13 amino acids. The CDR3 DNA sequence: TGCAGCGTTGGGATCTCAACCTACAATGAGCAGTTCTTC. Residues: CSVGISTYNEQFF.

For this clonotype: Germline is not matched at one junction end, which may reflect a read error. The rearrangement links TRBV10-3 to TRBJ2-3, with TRBD1 matching over 9 bases. CDR3 length: 16 amino acids. Per the germline V gene, CDR1 is ENHRY and CDR2 is SYGVKD. In DNA, the CDR3 is TGTGCCATCAGTGAGTCGGCGGACAGGGGCACAGATACGCTGTATTTT. It yields the protein CAISESADRGTDTLYF.